This TCR beta chain came from a study of T cell repertoires in cytomegalovirus infection. Study-level background: Public signatures in TCR beta pointed to CMV infection and matching HLA type.

The CDR3 loop spans 15 amino acids. Germline V CDR1 and CDR2: LGHNA, YSLEER. V was clipped by 0 bases and J by 8 bases, with 16 bases between them. Study-wide results and caveats: Predominance within the ex vivo response was attributable to HLA-C-restricted CMV-specific TCR beta clonotypes. Summed frequency of public TCR beta families distinguished CMV carriers with the relevant HLA.

Using its own MiXCR run on the reads, TCRdb lists one record per CDR3 protein. The repertoire holds about 250,000 distinct CDR3 sequences, roughly 12% seen once, with 1.5% to 2% in the top ten. As regards this clonotype: The antigen is not known.

The chain recombines TRBV4-3 with TRBJ1-2; possibly TRBD1 for D (5 bases). Sequencing was done on a sample of PBMCs. This sequence was found in a human donor in good health (CMV status not recorded). Some clones in this sample may be carry-over from other donors' samples. The CDR3 coding sequence is TGCGCCAGCAGCCAAGACTCCAGGGTAGGAGCGGGCTACACCTTC. Translating gives CASSQDSRVGAGYTF.